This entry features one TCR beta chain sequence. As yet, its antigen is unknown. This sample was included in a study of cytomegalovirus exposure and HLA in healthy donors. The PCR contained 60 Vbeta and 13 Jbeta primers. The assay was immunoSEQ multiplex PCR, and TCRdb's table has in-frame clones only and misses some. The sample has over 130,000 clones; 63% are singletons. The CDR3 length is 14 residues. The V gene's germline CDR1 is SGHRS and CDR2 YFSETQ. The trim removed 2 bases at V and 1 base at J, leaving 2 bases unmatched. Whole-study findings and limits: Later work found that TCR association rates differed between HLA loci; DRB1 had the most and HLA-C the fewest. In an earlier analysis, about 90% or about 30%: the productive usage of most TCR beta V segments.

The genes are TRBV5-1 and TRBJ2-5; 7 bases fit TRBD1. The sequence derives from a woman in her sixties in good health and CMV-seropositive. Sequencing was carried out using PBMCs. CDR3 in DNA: TGCGCCAGCAGCTTAGGGACAGCCCAAGAGACCCAGTACTTC. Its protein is CASSLGTAQETQYF.